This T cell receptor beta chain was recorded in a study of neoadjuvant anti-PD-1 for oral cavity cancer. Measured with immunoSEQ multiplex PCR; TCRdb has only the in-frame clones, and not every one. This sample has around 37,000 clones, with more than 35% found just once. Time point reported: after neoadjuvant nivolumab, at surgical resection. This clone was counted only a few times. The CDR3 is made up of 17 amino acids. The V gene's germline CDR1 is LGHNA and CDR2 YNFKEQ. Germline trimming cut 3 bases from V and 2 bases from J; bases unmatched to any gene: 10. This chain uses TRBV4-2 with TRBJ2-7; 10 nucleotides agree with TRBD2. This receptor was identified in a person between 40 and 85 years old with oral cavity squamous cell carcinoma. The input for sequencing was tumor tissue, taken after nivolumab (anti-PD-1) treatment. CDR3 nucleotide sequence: TGTGCCAGCAGCCATGGGGGCCTAGCGGGGGTCGCCTACGAGCAGTACTTC. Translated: CASSHGGLAGVAYEQYF.